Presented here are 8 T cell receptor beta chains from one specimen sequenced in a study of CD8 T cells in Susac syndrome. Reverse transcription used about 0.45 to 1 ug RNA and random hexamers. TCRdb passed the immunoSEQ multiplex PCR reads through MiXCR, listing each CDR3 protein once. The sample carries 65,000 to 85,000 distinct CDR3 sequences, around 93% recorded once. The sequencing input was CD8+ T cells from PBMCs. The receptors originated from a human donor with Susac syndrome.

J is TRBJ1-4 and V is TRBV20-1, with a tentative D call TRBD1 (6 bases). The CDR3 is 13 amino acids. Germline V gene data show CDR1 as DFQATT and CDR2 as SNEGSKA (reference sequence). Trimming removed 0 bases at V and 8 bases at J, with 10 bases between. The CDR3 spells CSARETGTEKLFF. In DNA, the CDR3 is TGCAGTGCTAGAGAAACCGGGACAGAAAAACTGTTTTTT.

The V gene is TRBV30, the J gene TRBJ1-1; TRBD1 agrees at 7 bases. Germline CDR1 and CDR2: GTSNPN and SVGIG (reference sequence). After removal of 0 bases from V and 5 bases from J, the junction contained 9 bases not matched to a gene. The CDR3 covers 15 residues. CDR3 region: CAWSVPDRVGTEAFF. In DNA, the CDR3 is TGTGCCTGGAGTGTACCCGACAGGGTGGGGACTGAAGCTTTCTTT.

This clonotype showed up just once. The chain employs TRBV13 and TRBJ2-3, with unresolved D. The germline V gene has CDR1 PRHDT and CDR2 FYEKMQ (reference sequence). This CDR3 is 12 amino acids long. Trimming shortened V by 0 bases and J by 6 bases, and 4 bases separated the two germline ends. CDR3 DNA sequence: TGTGCCAGCAGCTTAGGAGAGGATACGCAGTATTTT. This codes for CASSLGEDTQYF.

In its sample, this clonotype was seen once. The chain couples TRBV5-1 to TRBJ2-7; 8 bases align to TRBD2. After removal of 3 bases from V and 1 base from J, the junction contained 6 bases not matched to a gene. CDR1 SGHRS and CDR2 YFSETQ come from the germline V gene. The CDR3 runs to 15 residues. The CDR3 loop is CASSSGGGRSYEQYF. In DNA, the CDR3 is TGCGCCAGCAGCTCCGGGGGGGGCCGGTCCTACGAGCAGTACTTC.

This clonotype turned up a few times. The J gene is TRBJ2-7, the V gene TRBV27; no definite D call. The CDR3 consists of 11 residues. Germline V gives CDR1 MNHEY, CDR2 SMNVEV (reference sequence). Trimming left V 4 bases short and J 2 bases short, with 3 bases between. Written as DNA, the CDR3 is TGTGCCAGCAGTTCGACCTACGAGCAGTACTTC. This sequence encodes CASSSTYEQYF.

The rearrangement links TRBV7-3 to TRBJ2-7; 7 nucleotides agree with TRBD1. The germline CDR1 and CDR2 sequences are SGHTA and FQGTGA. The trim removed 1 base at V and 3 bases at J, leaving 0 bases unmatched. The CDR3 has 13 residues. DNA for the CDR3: TGTGCCAGCAGCTTAAACAGGGGCTACGAGCAGTACTTC. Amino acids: CASSLNRGYEQYF.

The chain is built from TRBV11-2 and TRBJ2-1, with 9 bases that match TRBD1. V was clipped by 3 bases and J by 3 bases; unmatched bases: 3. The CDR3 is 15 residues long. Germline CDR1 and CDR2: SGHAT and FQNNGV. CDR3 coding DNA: TGTGCCAGCAGCTTGGGGACAGGGCTCTACAATGAGCAGTTCTTC. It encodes CASSLGTGLYNEQFF. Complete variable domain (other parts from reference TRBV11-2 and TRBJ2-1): EAGVAQSPRYKIIEKRQSVAFWCNPISGHATLYWYQQILGQGPKLLIQFQNNGVVDDSQLPKDRFSAERLKGVDSTLKIQPAKLEDSAVYLCASSLGTGLYNEQFFGPGTRLTVL.

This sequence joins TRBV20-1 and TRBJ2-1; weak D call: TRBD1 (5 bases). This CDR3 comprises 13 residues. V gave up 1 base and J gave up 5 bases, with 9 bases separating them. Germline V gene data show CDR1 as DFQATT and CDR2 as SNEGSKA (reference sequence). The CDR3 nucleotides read TGCAGTGCTAGAGGCAGGGCAGACAATGAGCAGTTCTTC. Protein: CSARGRADNEQFF.